The 18 T cell receptor beta chains listed next were all sequenced from one sample in a study of brain T cells in children with intractable seizures. Sequencing used immunoSEQ multiplex PCR; TCRdb keeps in-frame clones, though not all of them. Of tens of thousands of clones in the sample, 90% to 95% were seen once. The material sequenced was peripheral blood, taken at surgery. The source of these receptors is a boy under 18 with focal cortical dysplasia and intractable seizures.

This chain uses TRBV27 with TRBJ1-4, with 7 bases matching TRBD1. The germline V gene has CDR1 MNHEY and CDR2 SMNVEV (reference sequence). The V segment lost 7 bases and the J segment 2 bases; nucleotides outside the gene matches: 7. There are 15 residues in the CDR3. CDR3 loop: CASMDRRGTNEKLFF. CDR3 nucleotide sequence: TGTGCCAGCATGGACAGGAGGGGGACTAATGAAAAACTGTTTTTT.

The rearrangement links TRBV27 to TRBJ1-2; 8 bases map to TRBD1. Trimming cost V 8 bases and J 7 bases; bases outside gene matches: 9. Germline V CDR1 and CDR2: MNHEY, SMNVEV (reference sequence). This CDR3 is built from 13 residues. The DNA of the CDR3 is TGTGCCAGCGGCTCGACAGGGGCGGGTGGCTACACCTTC. As protein: CASGSTGAGGYTF.

This sequence joins TRBV6-2 or TRBV6-3 and TRBJ2-2; D gene uncertain. Trimming took off 0 bases at V and 2 bases at J, with 4 bases between the two ends. From germline, CDR1 is MNHEY and CDR2 SVGEGT. The CDR3 runs 14 residues. The CDR3 region is CASSYSTNTGELFF. CDR3 coding DNA: TGTGCCAGCAGTTACTCGACAAACACCGGGGAGCTGTTTTTT.

This chain connects TRBV4-1 to TRBJ2-7; TRBD1 agrees at 7 bases. The CDR3 runs 12 residues. Germline lookup yields CDR1 MGHRA and CDR2 YSYEKL. Germline trimming cut 5 bases from V and 3 bases from J; bases unmatched to any gene: 1. The DNA of the CDR3 is TGCGCCAGCAGCAACAGGGGCTACGAGCAGTACTTC. It codes for CASSNRGYEQYF.

The chain employs TRBV9 and TRBJ2-3, with 8 bases fitting TRBD2. Trimming took 3 bases from V and 2 from J; bases not matched to a gene: 8. Germline V gene sequence: CDR1 SGDLS, CDR2 YYNGEE. The CDR3 has 16 amino acids. The CDR3 reads CASSAASGSYTDTQYF. CDR3 DNA: TGTGCCAGCAGCGCAGCTAGCGGGTCCTACACAGATACGCAGTATTTT.

The rearrangement links TRBV10-3 to TRBJ2-5; 7 bases agree with TRBD2. This CDR3 has 14 residues. Per the germline V gene, CDR1 is ENHRY and CDR2 is SYGVKD. With V trimmed by 6 bases and J by 4 bases, 8 bases remained unmatched. The CDR3 sequence: CAIRAGDGPETQYF. The CDR3 DNA reads as TGTGCCATCAGGGCGGGGGACGGGCCAGAGACCCAGTACTTC.

This rearrangement joins TRBV7-3 to TRBJ2-3; D not resolved. The CDR3 consists of 16 residues. CDR1 is SGHTA and CDR2 is FQGTGA in the germline V gene. The V end was cut by 2 bases, the J end by 1 base, with 13 bases between. CDR3 amino acids: CASSLVGSRGTDTQYF. CDR3 nucleotide sequence: TGTGCCAGCAGCTTAGTGGGTAGCCGCGGCACAGATACGCAGTATTTT.

Within the sample, this clone is large. The chain couples TRBV5-4 to TRBJ1-1; no firm D call. The V and J ends lost 3 bases and 3 bases respectively, with 6 bases between them. This CDR3 spans 12 amino acids. The germline V gene encodes CDR1 SGHNT and CDR2 YYREEE (reference sequence). CDR3 in DNA: TGTGCCAGCAGCTCCAGAGACACTGAAGCTTTCTTT. Translating it yields CASSSRDTEAFF.

The gene calls are TRBV5-1 and TRBJ2-1; D is possibly TRBD1 or TRBD2 (5 bases each). This CDR3 is 16 amino acids long. Germline V gene lookup returns CDR1 SGHRS and CDR2 YFSETQ. Trimming took 4 bases from V and 0 from J, leaving 14 bases between them. In DNA form, the CDR3 reads TGCGCCAGCAGCACGGGACGGTTAAGCTCCTACAATGAGCAGTTCTTC. It specifies CASSTGRLSSYNEQFF.

The chain uses TRBV2 and TRBJ2-7; D may be TRBD1 or TRBD2 (5 bases each). From germline, CDR1 is SNHLY and CDR2 FYNNEI. CDR3 length: 15 residues. Trimming shortened V by 2 bases and J by 1 base, and 12 bases separated the two germline ends. This CDR3 is CASSELRQRSYEQYF. CDR3 nucleotide sequence: TGTGCCAGCAGTGAACTCCGACAGCGGTCCTACGAGCAGTACTTC.

The rearrangement links TRBV4-1 to TRBJ1-2; D perhaps matches TRBD1 (5 bases). Germline V gives CDR1 MGHRA, CDR2 YSYEKL. Trimming cost V 1 base and J 2 bases, with 8 bases left between them. This CDR3 has 14 residues. In DNA, the CDR3 is TGCGCCAGCAGCCAAGCGACAGCGAACTATGGCTACACCTTC. It encodes CASSQATANYGYTF.

The chain links TRBV11-1 to TRBJ1-2; D unresolved. CDR3 length: 12 residues. Germline assignment: CDR1 SGHAT and CDR2 FQDESV (reference sequence). V lost 5 bases and J 4 bases, leaving 8 bases between the germline ends. This CDR3 is CASSQETYGYTF. In nucleotides, the CDR3 is TGTGCCAGCAGCCAAGAAACCTATGGCTACACCTTC.

This chain connects TRBV4-1 to TRBJ2-7; 8 bases agree with TRBD1. The germline CDR1 and CDR2 sequences are MGHRA and YSYEKL. V shed 5 bases, J shed 9 bases, and the junction held 12 bases outside the gene matches. CDR3 size: 14 residues. The CDR3 nucleotides read TGCGCCAGCAGCGGAGGGACAGGAGCCCTAGGGCAGTACTTC. It codes for CASSGGTGALGQYF.

The rearrangement links TRBV7-3 to TRBJ2-1; D is ambiguous. Germline CDR1 reads SGHTA; CDR2 reads FQGTGA. The CDR3 loop spans 15 amino acids. The V gene lost 5 bases and the J gene lost 1 base, with 12 bases spanning the gap. This CDR3 is CASSPRSISYNEQFF. DNA for the CDR3: TGTGCCAGCAGCCCTCGCTCCATTTCCTACAATGAGCAGTTCTTC.

The chain combines TRBV28 with TRBJ2-7; 12 bases match TRBD2. Germline CDR1 reads MDHEN; CDR2 reads SYDVKM. CDR3 length equals 20 residues. J was trimmed by 0 bases and V by 3 bases; bases with no gene match: 15. The DNA of the CDR3 is TGTGCCAGCAGTTTTATCTGGGGGCTAGCGGGGGGGCCCACCTCCTACGAGCAGTACTTC. Translated: CASSFIWGLAGGPTSYEQYF.

This rearrangement joins TRBV5-8 to TRBJ1-1, with 7 bases that match TRBD1. The germline V gene encodes CDR1 SGHTS and CDR2 YDEGEE. V lost 4 bases and J lost 3; bases outside the gene matches: 12. The CDR3 length is 16 residues. The CDR3 sequence is CASSRPRQGTHTEAFF. CDR3 in DNA: TGTGCCAGCAGCCGACCCCGACAGGGAACACACACTGAAGCTTTCTTT.

This clone was recorded only once. The chain recombines TRBV30 with TRBJ2-5, with 10 bases fitting TRBD2. V was pared by 4 bases and J by 0 bases, with 5 bases of the junction left unmatched. This CDR3 region has 15 residues. The germline V gene has CDR1 GTSNPN and CDR2 SVGIG (reference sequence). The CDR3 region has the DNA TGTGCCTGGACTAGCGGGAGCTCGTACCAAGAGACCCAGTACTTC. This translates into CAWTSGSSYQETQYF.

This chain uses TRBV30 with TRBJ1-3; 7 positions match TRBD1. V was pared by 2 bases and J by 2 bases, with 6 bases of the junction left unmatched. The CDR3 length is 15 residues. Germline CDR1 GTSNPN, CDR2 SVGIG (reference sequence). This CDR3 reads CAWSIETGTGNTIYF. The DNA for the CDR3 is TGTGCCTGGAGTATAGAGACAGGGACTGGAAACACCATATATTTT.